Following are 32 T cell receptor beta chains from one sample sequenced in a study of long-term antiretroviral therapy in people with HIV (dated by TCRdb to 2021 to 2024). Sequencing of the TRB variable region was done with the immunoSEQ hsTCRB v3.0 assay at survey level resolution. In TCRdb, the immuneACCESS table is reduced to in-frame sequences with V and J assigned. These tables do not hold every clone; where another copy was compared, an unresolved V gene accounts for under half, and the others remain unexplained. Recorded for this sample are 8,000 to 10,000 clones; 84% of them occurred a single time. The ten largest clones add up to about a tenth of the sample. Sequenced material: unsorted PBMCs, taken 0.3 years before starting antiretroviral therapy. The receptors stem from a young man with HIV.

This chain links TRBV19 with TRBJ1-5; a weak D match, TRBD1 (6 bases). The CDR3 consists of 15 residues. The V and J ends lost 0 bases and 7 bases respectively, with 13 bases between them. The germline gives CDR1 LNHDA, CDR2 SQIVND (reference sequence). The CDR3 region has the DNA TGTGCCAGTAGTATAGAAAACAGGGCGGGACAGCCCCAGCATTTT. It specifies CASSIENRAGQPQHF.

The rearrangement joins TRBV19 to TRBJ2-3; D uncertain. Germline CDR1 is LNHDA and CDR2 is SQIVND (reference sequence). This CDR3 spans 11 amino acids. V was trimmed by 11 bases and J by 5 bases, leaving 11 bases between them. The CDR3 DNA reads TGTGCCGTCGCACTTGGAGATACGCAGTATTTT. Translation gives CAVALGDTQYF. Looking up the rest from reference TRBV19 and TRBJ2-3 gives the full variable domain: DGGITQSPKYLFRKEGQNVTLSCEQNLNHDAMYWYRQDPGQGLRLIYYSQIVNDFQKGDIAEGYSVSREKKESFPLTVTSAQKNPTAFYLCAVALGDTQYFGPGTRLTVL.

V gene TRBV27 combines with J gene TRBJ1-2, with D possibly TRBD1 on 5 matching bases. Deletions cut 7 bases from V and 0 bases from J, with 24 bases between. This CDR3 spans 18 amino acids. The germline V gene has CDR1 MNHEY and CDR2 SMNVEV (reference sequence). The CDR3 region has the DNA TGTGCCAGCACCAGAGGCCGGAGAGGGGAAGGAGCTAACTATGGCTACACCTTC. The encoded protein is CASTRGRRGEGANYGYTF.

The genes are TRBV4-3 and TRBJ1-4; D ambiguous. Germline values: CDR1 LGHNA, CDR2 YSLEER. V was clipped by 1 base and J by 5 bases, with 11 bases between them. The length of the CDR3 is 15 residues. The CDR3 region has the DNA TGCGCCAGCAGCCAAGCCCCACAGAACAATGAAAAACTGTTTTTT. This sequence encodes CASSQAPQNNEKLFF.

The CDR3, as DNA: TGTGCCATCAAGGGACAGGGGGCATCCGGGGAGCTGTTTTTT. Translating gives CAIKGQGASGELFF. This chain uses TRBV10-3 with TRBJ2-2; TRBD1 agrees at 12 bases. V gave up 7 bases and J gave up 6 bases; unmatched junction bases: 3. Germline assignment: CDR1 ENHRY and CDR2 SYGVKD. This CDR3 is built from 14 residues.

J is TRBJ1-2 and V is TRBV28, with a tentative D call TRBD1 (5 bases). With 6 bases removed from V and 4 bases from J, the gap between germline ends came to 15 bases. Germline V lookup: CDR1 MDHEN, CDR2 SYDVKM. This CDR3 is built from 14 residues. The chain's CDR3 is CASSRGTFGYGYTF. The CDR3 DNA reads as TGTGCCAGCAGCCGGGGGACTTTTGGCTATGGCTACACCTTC.

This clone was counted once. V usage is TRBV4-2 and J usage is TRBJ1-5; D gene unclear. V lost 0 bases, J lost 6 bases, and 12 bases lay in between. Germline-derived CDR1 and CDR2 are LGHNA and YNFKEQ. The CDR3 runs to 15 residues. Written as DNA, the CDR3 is TGTGCCAGCAGCCAAGATGAGGGTCTTAGTCAGCCCCAGCATTTT. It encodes CASSQDEGLSQPQHF.

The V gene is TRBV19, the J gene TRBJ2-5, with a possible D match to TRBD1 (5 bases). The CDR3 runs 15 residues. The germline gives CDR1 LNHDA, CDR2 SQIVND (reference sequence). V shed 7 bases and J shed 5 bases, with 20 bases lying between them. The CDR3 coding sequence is TGTGCCAGTACTCGAGACCCAGGGATGTGGGAGACCCAGTACTTC. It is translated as CASTRDPGMWETQYF.

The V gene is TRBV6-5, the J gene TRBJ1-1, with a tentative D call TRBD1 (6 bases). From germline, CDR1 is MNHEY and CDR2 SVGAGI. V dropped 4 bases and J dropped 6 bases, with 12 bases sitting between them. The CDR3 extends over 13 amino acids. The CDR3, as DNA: TGTGCCAGCAGTTTCATGAGGGGGGCTGAAGCTTTCTTT. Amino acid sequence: CASSFMRGAEAFF.

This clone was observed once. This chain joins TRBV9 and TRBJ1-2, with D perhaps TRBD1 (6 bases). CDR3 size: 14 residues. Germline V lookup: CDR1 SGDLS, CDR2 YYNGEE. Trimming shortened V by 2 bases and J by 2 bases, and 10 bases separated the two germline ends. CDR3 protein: CASSVQDRNYGYTF. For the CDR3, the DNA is TGTGCCAGCAGCGTCCAGGACAGAAACTATGGCTACACCTTC.

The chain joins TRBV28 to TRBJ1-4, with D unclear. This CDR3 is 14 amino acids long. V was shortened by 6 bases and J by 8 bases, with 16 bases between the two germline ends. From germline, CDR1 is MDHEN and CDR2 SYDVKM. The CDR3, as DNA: TGTGCCAGCAGGGACTTGAGTGGAGGCGAAAAACTGTTTTTT. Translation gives CASRDLSGGEKLFF.

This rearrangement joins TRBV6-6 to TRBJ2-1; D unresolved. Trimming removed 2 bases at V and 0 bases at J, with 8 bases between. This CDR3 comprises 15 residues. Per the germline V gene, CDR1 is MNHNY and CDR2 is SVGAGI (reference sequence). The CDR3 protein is CASSYEQSSYNEQFF. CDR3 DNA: TGTGCCAGCAGTTACGAGCAGAGCTCCTACAATGAGCAGTTCTTC.

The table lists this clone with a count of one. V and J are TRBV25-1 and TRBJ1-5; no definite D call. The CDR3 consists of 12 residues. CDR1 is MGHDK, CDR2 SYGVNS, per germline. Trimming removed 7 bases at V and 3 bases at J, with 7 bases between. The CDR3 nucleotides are TGTGCCAGCATGGGATACAATCAGCCCCAGCATTTT. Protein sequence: CASMGYNQPQHF.

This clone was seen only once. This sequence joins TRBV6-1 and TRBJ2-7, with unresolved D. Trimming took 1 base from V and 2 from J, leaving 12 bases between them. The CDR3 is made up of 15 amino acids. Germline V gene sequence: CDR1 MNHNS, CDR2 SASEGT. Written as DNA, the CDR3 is TGTGCCAGCAGTGAAGACGACCTCAGCCCCTACGAGCAGTACTTC. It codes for CASSEDDLSPYEQYF.

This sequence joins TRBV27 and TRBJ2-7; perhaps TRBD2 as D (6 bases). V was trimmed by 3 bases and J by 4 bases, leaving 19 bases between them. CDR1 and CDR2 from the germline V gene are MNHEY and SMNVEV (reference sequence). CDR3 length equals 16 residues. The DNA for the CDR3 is TGTGCCAGCAGTTTGCAGGGCCATTCACGGGGGTACGAGCAGTACTTC. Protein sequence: CASSLQGHSRGYEQYF.

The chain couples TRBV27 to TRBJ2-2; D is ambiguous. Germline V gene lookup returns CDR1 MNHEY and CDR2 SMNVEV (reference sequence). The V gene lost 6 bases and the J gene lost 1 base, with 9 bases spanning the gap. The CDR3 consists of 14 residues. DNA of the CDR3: TGTGCCAGCAGCCTAACAGAGAACACCGGGGAGCTGTTTTTT. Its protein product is CASSLTENTGELFF.

The CDR3 spells CASSYGATNEKLFF. DNA for the CDR3: TGTGCCAGCAGTTACGGTGCAACTAATGAAAAACTGTTTTTT. The chain employs TRBV6-6 and TRBJ1-4, with D hard to call. This CDR3 contains 14 residues. CDR1 MNHNY and CDR2 SVGAGI come from the germline V gene (reference sequence). V shed 2 bases and J shed 0 bases, with 4 bases lying between them.

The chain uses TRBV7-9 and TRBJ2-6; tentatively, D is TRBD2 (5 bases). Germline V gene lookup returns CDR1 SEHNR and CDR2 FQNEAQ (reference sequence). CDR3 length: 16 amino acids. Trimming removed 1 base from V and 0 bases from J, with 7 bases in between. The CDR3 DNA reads TGTGCCAGCAGCTTAGGCGGGTTCTCTGGGGCCAACGTCCTGACTTTC. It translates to CASSLGGFSGANVLTF.

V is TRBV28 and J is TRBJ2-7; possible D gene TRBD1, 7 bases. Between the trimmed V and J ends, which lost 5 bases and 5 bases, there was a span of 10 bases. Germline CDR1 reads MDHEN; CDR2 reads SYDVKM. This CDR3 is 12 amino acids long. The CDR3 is CASSQGGDEQYF. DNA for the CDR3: TGTGCCAGCAGTCAGGGGGGAGACGAGCAGTACTTC.

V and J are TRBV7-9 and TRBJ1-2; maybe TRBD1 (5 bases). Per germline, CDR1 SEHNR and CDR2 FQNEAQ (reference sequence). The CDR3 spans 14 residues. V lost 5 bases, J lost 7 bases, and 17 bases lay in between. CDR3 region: CASSTAGGEIGYTF. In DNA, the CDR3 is TGTGCCAGCAGCACCGCGGGGGGGGAGATTGGCTACACCTTC.

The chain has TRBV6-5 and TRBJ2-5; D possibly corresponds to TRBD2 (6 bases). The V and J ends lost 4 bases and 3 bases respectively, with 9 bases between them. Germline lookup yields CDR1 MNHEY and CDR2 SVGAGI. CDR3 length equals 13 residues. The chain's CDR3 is CASSSGLKETQYF. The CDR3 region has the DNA TGTGCCAGCAGTTCCGGACTAAAAGAGACCCAGTACTTC.

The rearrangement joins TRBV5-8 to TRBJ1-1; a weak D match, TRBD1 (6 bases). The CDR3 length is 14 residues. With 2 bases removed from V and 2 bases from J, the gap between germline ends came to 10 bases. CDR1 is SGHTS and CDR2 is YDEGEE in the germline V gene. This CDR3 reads CASSFTGQNTEAFF. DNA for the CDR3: TGTGCCAGCAGCTTCACAGGGCAAAACACTGAAGCTTTCTTT.

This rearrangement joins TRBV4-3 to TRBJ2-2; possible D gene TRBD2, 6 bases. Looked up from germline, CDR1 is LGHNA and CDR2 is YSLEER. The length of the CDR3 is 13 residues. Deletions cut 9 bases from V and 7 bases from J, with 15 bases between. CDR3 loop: CASTGEGHGELFF. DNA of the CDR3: TGCGCCAGTACGGGGGAAGGACACGGGGAGCTGTTTTTT.

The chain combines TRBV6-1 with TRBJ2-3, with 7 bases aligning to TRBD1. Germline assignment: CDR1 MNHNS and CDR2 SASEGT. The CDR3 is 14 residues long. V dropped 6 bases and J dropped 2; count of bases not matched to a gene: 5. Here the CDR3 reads CASSGQVNTDTQYF. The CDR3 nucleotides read TGTGCCAGCAGCGGACAGGTTAACACAGATACGCAGTATTTT.

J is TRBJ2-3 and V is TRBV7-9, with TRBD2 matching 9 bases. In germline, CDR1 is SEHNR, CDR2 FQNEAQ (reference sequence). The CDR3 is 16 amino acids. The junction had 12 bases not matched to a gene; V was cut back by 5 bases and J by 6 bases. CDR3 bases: TGTGCCAGCAGCCCAATTAGCGGGGGACCAACGGATACGCAGTATTTT. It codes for CASSPISGGPTDTQYF. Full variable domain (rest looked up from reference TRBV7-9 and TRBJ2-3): DTGVSQNPRHKITKRGQNVTFRCDPISEHNRLYWYRQTLGQGPEFLTYFQNEAQLEKSRLLSDRFSAERPKGSFSTLEIQRTEQGDSAMYLCASSPISGGPTDTQYFGPGTRLTVL.

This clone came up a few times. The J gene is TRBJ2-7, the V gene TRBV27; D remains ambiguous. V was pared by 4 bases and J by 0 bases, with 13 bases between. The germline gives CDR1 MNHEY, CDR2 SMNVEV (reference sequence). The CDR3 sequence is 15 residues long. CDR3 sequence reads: CASSSLTRSSYEQYF. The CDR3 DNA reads TGTGCCAGCAGTTCCCTTACACGGAGCTCCTACGAGCAGTACTTC.

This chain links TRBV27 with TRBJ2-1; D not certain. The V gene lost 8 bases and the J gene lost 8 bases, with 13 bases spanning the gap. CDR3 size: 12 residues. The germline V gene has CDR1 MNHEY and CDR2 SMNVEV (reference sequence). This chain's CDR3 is CASGSSLYEQFF. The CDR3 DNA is TGTGCCAGCGGTTCCTCCCTCTATGAGCAGTTCTTC.

Here the CDR3 reads CASSLNIYGYTF. The CDR3 coding sequence is TGTGCCAGCAGTTTAAATATTTATGGCTACACCTTC. The genes are TRBV27 and TRBJ1-2; D is unclear. The CDR3 runs 12 residues. V gave up 2 bases and J gave up 5 bases, with 6 bases separating them. Germline V gene lookup returns CDR1 MNHEY and CDR2 SMNVEV (reference sequence).

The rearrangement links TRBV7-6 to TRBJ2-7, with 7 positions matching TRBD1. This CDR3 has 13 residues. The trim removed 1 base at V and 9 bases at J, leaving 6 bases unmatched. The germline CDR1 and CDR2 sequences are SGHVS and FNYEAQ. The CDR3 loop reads CASSLEDRDPQYF. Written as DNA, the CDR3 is TGTGCCAGCAGCTTAGAAGACAGGGACCCGCAGTACTTC. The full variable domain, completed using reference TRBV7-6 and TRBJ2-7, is GAGVSQSPRYKVTKRGQDVALRCDPISGHVSLYWYRQALGQGPEFLTYFNYEAQQDKSGLPNDRFSAERPEGSISTLTIQRTEQRDSAMYRCASSLEDRDPQYFGPGTRLTVT.

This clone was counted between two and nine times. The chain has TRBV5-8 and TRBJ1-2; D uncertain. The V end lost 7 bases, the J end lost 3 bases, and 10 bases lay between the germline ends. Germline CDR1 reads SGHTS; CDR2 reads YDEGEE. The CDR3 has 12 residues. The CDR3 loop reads CASDGSYYGYTF. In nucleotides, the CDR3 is TGTGCCAGCGACGGATCTTACTATGGCTACACCTTC.

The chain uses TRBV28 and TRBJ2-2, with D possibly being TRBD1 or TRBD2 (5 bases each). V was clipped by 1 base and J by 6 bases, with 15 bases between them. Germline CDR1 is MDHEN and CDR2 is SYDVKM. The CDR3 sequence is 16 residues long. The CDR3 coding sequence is TGTGCCAGCAGTTTATTGCCGGGGCCTACCTCCGGGGAGCTGTTTTTT. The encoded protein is CASSLLPGPTSGELFF.

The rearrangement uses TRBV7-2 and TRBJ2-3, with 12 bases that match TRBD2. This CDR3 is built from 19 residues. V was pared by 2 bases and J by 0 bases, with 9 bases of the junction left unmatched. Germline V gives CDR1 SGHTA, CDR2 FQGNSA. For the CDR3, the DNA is TGTGCCAGCAGCTTAATCCGACTAGCGGGAGCGTCTAGCACAGATACGCAGTATTTT. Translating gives CASSLIRLAGASSTDTQYF.